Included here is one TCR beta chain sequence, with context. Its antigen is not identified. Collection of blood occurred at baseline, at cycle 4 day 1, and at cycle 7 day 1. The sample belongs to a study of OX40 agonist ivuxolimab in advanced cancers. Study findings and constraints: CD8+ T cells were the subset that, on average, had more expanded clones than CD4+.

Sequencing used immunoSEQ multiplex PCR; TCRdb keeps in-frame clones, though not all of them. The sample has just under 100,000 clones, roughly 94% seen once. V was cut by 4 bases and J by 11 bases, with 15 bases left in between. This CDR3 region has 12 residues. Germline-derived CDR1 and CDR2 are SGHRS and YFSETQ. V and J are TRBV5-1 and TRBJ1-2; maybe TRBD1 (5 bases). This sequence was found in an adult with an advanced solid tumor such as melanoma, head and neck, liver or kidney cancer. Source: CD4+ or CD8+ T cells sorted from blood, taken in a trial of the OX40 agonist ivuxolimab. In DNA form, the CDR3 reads TGCGCCAGCAGCCCCGAGGGCGACAGTTACACCTTC. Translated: CASSPEGDSYTF.